These T cell receptor beta chains were read from a single sample in a study of T-cell reconstitution after alpha-beta-depleted transplantation in children. TCRdb re-derived calls from the PCR reads in MiXCR, one entry per CDR3 protein. This sample carries around 490,000 distinct CDR3 sequences, approximately 10% of them seen once, and the ten largest clones take 13% to 15%. The source was PBMCs, mostly from graft donor cells, collected 180 days after TCRalphabeta/CD19-depleted stem cell transplant. Receptor source: a female patient aged 2-15 years who had a stem cell transplant for aplastic anemia, so the T cells may come from the graft donor. Both conserved end residues are part of each CDR3. A D gene is named only where the DNA matches it firmly. Size tells how often a clone was seen (once, few, many) or the class of an expanded clone, and some rows leave it out.

j_gene,v_gene,d_gene,abundance,CDR3aa,CDR3nt
TRBJ2-5,TRBV21-1,-,-,CASSKGVETSREETQYF,TGTGCCAGCAGCAAAGGGGTCGAGACATCCCGAGAAGAGACCCAGTACTTC
TRBJ2-1,TRBV5-1,TRBD1,many,CASSLVGGQGNNEQFF,TGCGCCAGCAGCTTGGTCGGGGGACAGGGGAACAATGAGCAGTTCTTC
TRBJ2-3,TRBV2,-,-,CASKGTASGGPTDTQYF,TGTGCCAGCAAGGGGACAGCAAGCGGGGGACCCACAGATACGCAGTATTTT
TRBJ2-2,TRBV6-4,-,few,CASSPRGYMNTGELFF,TGTGCCAGCAGTCCCAGAGGGTACATGAACACCGGGGAGCTGTTTTTT
TRBJ1-1,TRBV21-1,-,few,CASRGLYEAFF,TGTGCCAGCAGGGGACTGTATGAAGCTTTCTTT
TRBJ2-7,TRBV6-1,TRBD2,many,CASTNIPTSGAYEQYF,TGTGCCAGCACCAACATCCCGACTAGCGGGGCCTACGAGCAGTACTTC
TRBJ2-3,TRBV24-1,TRBD1,-,CATSDFFTDRVSTDTQYF,TGTGCCACCAGTGATTTTTTCACCGACAGGGTTTCCACAGATACGCAGTATTTT
TRBJ2-7,TRBV28,TRBD1,many,CASTRFGTGVYEQYF,TGTGCCAGCACCCGATTCGGGACAGGGGTATACGAGCAGTACTTC
TRBJ2-1,TRBV5-1,TRBD1,few,CASSLDVGQTLSSYNEQFF,TGCGCCAGCAGCTTGGACGTGGGACAGACCTTGAGCTCCTACAATGAGCAGTTCTTC
TRBJ1-5,TRBV19,TRBD1,-,CASSRDRGAQPQHF,TGTGCCAGTAGTCGGGACAGGGGGGCTCAGCCCCAGCATTTT
TRBJ2-5,TRBV6-1,-,few,CASASKGYQETQYF,TGTGCCAGCGCCTCGAAGGGGTACCAAGAGACCCAGTACTTC
TRBJ2-3,TRBV20-1,-,few,CSAGEITDTQYF,TGCAGTGCGGGAGAGATCACAGATACGCAGTATTTT
TRBJ1-4,TRBV30,-,few,CAWRWGTTATNEKLFF,TGTGCCTGGCGGTGGGGCACCACTGCAACTAATGAAAAACTGTTTTTT
TRBJ2-3,TRBV7-9,-,-,CASSLDGGGTDTQYF,TGTGCCAGCAGCTTAGATGGCGGTGGGACGGATACGCAGTATTTT
TRBJ2-1,TRBV20-1,TRBD2,-,CSAPAGGGEQFF,TGCAGTGCTCCCGCGGGGGGCGGTGAGCAGTTCTTC
TRBJ2-1,TRBV12-3/TRBV12-4,-,once,CASSLWPHNEQFF,TGTGCCAGCAGTTTGTGGCCCCACAATGAGCAGTTCTTC
TRBJ2-5,TRBV5-1,-,many,CASSYGTFEKTQYF,TGCGCCAGCAGCTATGGGACGTTCGAGAAGACCCAGTACTTC
TRBJ2-2,TRBV13,-,-,CASSLPGLKTGELFF,TGTGCCAGCAGCTTGCCGGGACTCAAGACCGGGGAGCTGTTTTTT
TRBJ2-1,TRBV5-1,-,many,CASSLEAPYNEQFF,TGCGCCAGCAGCTTGGAGGCTCCCTACAATGAGCAGTTCTTC
TRBJ2-2,TRBV10-3,-,-,CAISESSRTGELFF,TGTGCCATCAGTGAGTCGAGTCGGACCGGGGAGCTGTTTTTT
TRBJ2-7,TRBV28,-,-,CASSFWVFDEQYF,TGTGCCAGCAGTTTCTGGGTTTTCGACGAGCAGTACTTC
TRBJ1-4,TRBV7-2,-,-,CASSLVGSYATNEKLFF,TGTGCCAGCAGCTTGGTGGGGTCCTATGCAACTAATGAAAAACTGTTTTTT
TRBJ2-1,TRBV6-1,-,-,CASSEAPAYIGTSSVDEQFF,TGTGCCAGCAGTGAAGCGCCTGCCTACATTGGGACCAGCAGCGTCGATGAGCAGTTCTTC
TRBJ1-2,TRBV6-5,TRBD1,few,CASSYPGQGSIYGYTF,TGTGCCAGCAGTTACCCGGGACAGGGATCCATCTATGGCTACACCTTC
TRBJ2-7,TRBV6-1,-,few,CASSRLLSVSYEQYF,TGTGCCAGCAGTCGTCTCCTGAGTGTCTCCTACGAGCAGTACTTC
TRBJ2-1,TRBV5-1,TRBD1,many,CASSLRDRIYNEQFF,TGCGCCAGCAGCCTCCGGGACAGAATATACAATGAGCAGTTCTTC
TRBJ2-1,TRBV19,-,-,CASSIWLRDQLRYNEQFF,TGTGCCAGTAGTATATGGTTACGGGACCAACTGAGGTACAATGAGCAGTTCTTC
TRBJ1-5,TRBV2,TRBD1,few,CASSEALRDRLNQPQHF,TGTGCCAGCAGTGAAGCGCTTCGGGACAGGCTTAATCAGCCCCAGCATTTT
TRBJ1-6,TRBV7-9,-,-,CASTAGTWNSPLHF,TGTGCCAGCACCGCTGGGACCTGGAATTCACCCCTCCACTTT
TRBJ2-4,TRBV18,-,-,CASSMRDGTPKNIQYF,TGTGCCAGCTCAATGCGGGATGGGACACCTAAAAACATTCAGTACTTC
TRBJ1-6,TRBV20-1,TRBD1,few,CSARGQGYNSPLHF,TGCAGTGCTAGGGGACAGGGGTATAATTCACCCCTCCACTTT
TRBJ1-6,TRBV7-9,-,few,CASSAGTGLNSPLHF,TGTGCCAGCAGCGCCGGGACTGGGTTGAATTCACCCCTCCACTTT
TRBJ2-1,TRBV24-1,-,-,CATSDHPRGGVYNEQFF,TGTGCCACCAGTGACCACCCCAGAGGGGGGGTTTACAATGAGCAGTTCTTC
TRBJ1-6,TRBV20-1,-,few,CSARPTRNFHF,TGCAGTGCTAGACCGACCAGGAACTTCCACTTT
TRBJ2-1,TRBV20-1,TRBD2,few,CSARPPGLAIEQFF,TGCAGTGCTAGGCCTCCGGGACTAGCAATTGAGCAGTTCTTC
TRBJ2-6,TRBV5-6,TRBD1,many,CASTRGPGQGAIGANVLTF,TGTGCCAGCACCAGAGGTCCGGGACAGGGGGCGATTGGGGCCAACGTCCTGACTTTC
TRBJ2-3,TRBV25-1,-,-,CASSEWLASTDTQYF,TGTGCCAGCAGTGAATGGCTAGCTAGCACAGATACGCAGTATTTT
TRBJ2-1,TRBV10-3,TRBD2,many,CAISALLAGGANEQFF,TGTGCCATCAGTGCGCTCCTAGCGGGAGGAGCCAATGAGCAGTTCTTC
TRBJ2-7,TRBV6-5,TRBD2,few,CASSYSPGTSGVYEQYF,TGTGCCAGCAGTTACTCCCCCGGGACTAGCGGGGTTTACGAGCAGTACTTC
TRBJ2-1,TRBV27,TRBD2,-,CASRQRKLAGDYNEQFF,TGTGCCAGCAGGCAGCGGAAACTAGCGGGAGATTACAATGAGCAGTTCTTC
TRBJ1-1,TRBV4-3,-,-,CASSQPRTGGEAFF,TGCGCCAGCAGCCAACCACGCACGGGTGGAGAAGCTTTCTTT
TRBJ2-7,TRBV7-2,TRBD2,few,CASSLDKLAGFYEQYF,TGTGCCAGCAGCTTAGATAAGCTAGCGGGTTTCTACGAGCAGTACTTC
TRBJ2-3,TRBV15,-,few,CATSRDTPLSGAKDTQYF,TGTGCCACCAGCAGAGATACCCCTCTTTCGGGAGCGAAAGATACGCAGTATTTT
TRBJ1-1,TRBV5-6,-,-,CASSLGETHTEAFF,TGTGCCAGCAGCTTGGGGGAGACTCACACTGAAGCTTTCTTT
TRBJ2-5,TRBV4-1,TRBD1,many,CASSRPGQGIETQYF,TGCGCCAGCAGCCGACCGGGACAGGGGATCGAGACCCAGTACTTC
TRBJ1-1,TRBV25-1,TRBD1,-,CASRAWDRGNAAEAFF,TGTGCCAGCAGAGCTTGGGACAGGGGGAATGCCGCTGAAGCTTTCTTT
TRBJ2-7,TRBV6-2/TRBV6-3,-,-,CASSTPYEQYF,TGTGCCAGCAGTACACCCTACGAGCAGTACTTC
TRBJ2-3,TRBV29-1,-,few,CSVEALGDALGQYF,TGCAGCGTTGAAGCTTTGGGGGACGCTTTGGGGCAGTATTTT
TRBJ2-1,TRBV11-2,TRBD1,-,CASRHFPTGQGSNNEQFF,TGTGCCAGCAGACATTTCCCCACGGGACAGGGCAGTAACAATGAGCAGTTCTTC
TRBJ2-7,TRBV27,-,few,CASSLDPGPGYEQYF,TGTGCCAGCAGTTTGGATCCGGGGCCAGGGTACGAGCAGTACTTC
TRBJ2-1,TRBV2,TRBD2,many,CASIRKTSGYNEQFF,TGTGCCAGCATTAGGAAGACTAGCGGCTACAATGAGCAGTTCTTC